This TCR beta chain was profiled in a study of technical replicates of blood from a handful of donors. Looked up from germline, CDR1 is SNHLY and CDR2 is FYNNEI. CDR3 size: 14 residues. Germline trimming cut 3 bases from V and 6 bases from J; bases unmatched to any gene: 8. Measured with immunoSEQ multiplex PCR; TCRdb has only the in-frame clones, and not every one. This sample has 55,000 to 75,000 clones, with roughly 90% found just once. This chain uses TRBV2 with TRBJ2-7; 7 bases match TRBD1. The receptor comes from a human donor in good health. Sample: T cells isolated from PBMCs. The CDR3 DNA sequence: TGTGCCAGCAGTGATTTCGACAGGGCCTCCGAGCAGTACTTC. Protein product: CASSDFDRASEQYF. Full variable domain (remainder filled in from reference TRBV2 and TRBJ2-7): EPEVTQTPSHQVTQMGQEVILRCVPISNHLYFYWYRQILGQKVEFLVSFYNNEISEKSEIFDDQFSVERPDGSNFTLKIRSTKLEDSAMYFCASSDFDRASEQYFGPGTRLTVT.